A selection of T cell receptor beta chains follows, all from one sample in a study of cytomegalovirus exposure and HLA in healthy donors. Assay used: immunoSEQ multiplex PCR; TCRdb lists only in-frame clones, some missing. The sample has about 160,000 clones, just under 80% seen once; the top ten hold roughly 1.3%. Source material: PBMCs. These receptors originate from a woman aged 50 to 60 in good health and CMV-seronegative. The conserved cysteine and the conserved F or W are not part of the CDR3 here. A D gene is named only where the DNA matches it firmly.

V gene | D gene | CDR3 protein
TRBV4-1 | - | ASSPRLGGGLPSSTDTQY
TRBV6-5 | - | ASTRGPGELF
TRBV18 | - | ASSRTDSYEQY
TRBV9 | TRBD2 | ASSVGSAGVGYEQY
TRBV9 | - | ASSVGGQATYEQY
TRBV2 | - | ASKPNGVVGEQF
TRBV5-1 | TRBD1 | ASSVGTGGDTQY
TRBV7-6 | - | ASSLLVAISGANVLT
TRBV9 | - | ASSPTRGAAF
TRBV11-2 | - | ASSYLTDTTEAF
TRBV28 | TRBD1 | ASSSQREDRARQY
TRBV29-1 | - | SVAGRTTDTQY
TRBV5-6 | - | ASSLADQETQY
TRBV7-8 | TRBD1 | ASSLVDRGYEQY
TRBV5-1 | TRBD1 | ASRPGQGDTYNEQF
TRBV7-3 | - | ASSLAPRDPNYGYT
TRBV7-9 | - | ASSLAAGSYNEQF
TRBV19 | TRBD1 | AGSIRTGSTDTQY
TRBV5-1 | TRBD2 | ASSQLAGEQY
TRBV14 | - | ASSPQKQGRSHEQF
TRBV5-1 | - | ASSWGQAFTDTQY
TRBV27 | - | ASSLRNGGQPQH